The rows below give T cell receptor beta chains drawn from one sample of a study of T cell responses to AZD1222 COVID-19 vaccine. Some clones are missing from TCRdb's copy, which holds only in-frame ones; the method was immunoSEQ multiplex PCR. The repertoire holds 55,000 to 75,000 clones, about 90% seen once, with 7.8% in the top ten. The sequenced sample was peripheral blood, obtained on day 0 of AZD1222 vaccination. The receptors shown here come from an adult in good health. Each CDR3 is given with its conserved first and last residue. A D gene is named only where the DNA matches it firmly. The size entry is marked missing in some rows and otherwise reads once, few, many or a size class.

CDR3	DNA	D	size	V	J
CASSTGTSGRGGQFF	TGTGCCAGCAGCACCGGGACTAGCGGGAGAGGGGGGCAGTTCTTC	TRBD2	once	TRBV6-6	TRBJ2-1
CASSLGGQGANGYTF	TGTGCCAGCAGCCTAGGTGGACAGGGGGCTAATGGCTACACCTTC	TRBD1	-	TRBV7-2	TRBJ1-2
CASSRFGGRGVGKTGELFF	TGTGCCAGCAGCCGGTTTGGGGGCCGGGGAGTAGGAAAAACCGGGGAGCTGTTTTTT	-	-	TRBV7-6	TRBJ2-2
CASSPTRGGGVSYNEQFF	TGTGCCAGCTCACCAACCAGGGGCGGCGGGGTCTCCTACAATGAGCAGTTCTTC	-	-	TRBV18	TRBJ2-1
CASSQRQGATDTQYF	TGTGCCAGCAGCCAGAGACAGGGTGCCACAGATACGCAGTATTTT	TRBD1	-	TRBV11-2	TRBJ2-3
CASSAIPLPGTQYF	TGTGCCAGCAGTGCTATCCCTCTCCCAGGGACCCAGTACTTC	-	-	TRBV25-1	TRBJ2-5
CASSQDTRIYEQYF	TGTGCCAGCAGCCAAGACACGCGGATCTACGAGCAGTACTTC	-	-	TRBV3-1/TRBV3-2	TRBJ2-7
CASSLGTGSGEQYF	TGTGCCAGCAGCTTAGGGACAGGGTCGGGCGAGCAGTACTTC	TRBD1	-	TRBV13	TRBJ2-7
CASRVAGGPSEQFF	TGTGCCAGTAGGGTTGCGGGAGGGCCCTCCGAGCAGTTCTTC	TRBD2	-	TRBV19	TRBJ2-1
CATSRKTGAASEQYF	TGTGCCACCAGCCGAAAGACAGGGGCTGCCTCCGAGCAGTACTTC	TRBD1	-	TRBV15	TRBJ2-7
CSASSAGVGYNEQFF	TGCAGTGCTAGTTCTGCGGGAGTGGGCTACAATGAGCAGTTCTTC	TRBD2	-	TRBV20-1	TRBJ2-1
CASSASGGLRTQYF	TGTGCCAGCAGTGCTAGCGGGGGCTTACGGACCCAGTACTTC	TRBD2	few	TRBV6-2/TRBV6-3	TRBJ2-5
CASSEAGTVNTGELFF	TGTGCCAGCAGTGAAGCGGGGACGGTGAACACCGGGGAGCTGTTTTTT	-	-	TRBV6-1	TRBJ2-2
CASSQVGAVKFF	TGCGCCAGCAGCCAAGTTGGTGCAGTAAAGTTTTTT	-	-	TRBV4-1	TRBJ1-4
CASSLLAGSSYEQYF	TGTGCCAGCAGTTTACTAGCGGGTAGCTCCTACGAGCAGTACTTC	TRBD2	-	TRBV28	TRBJ2-7
CASTGGEIPVWEQYF	TGCGCCAGCACGGGGGGAGAAATCCCGGTCTGGGAGCAGTACTTC	TRBD2	-	TRBV4-3	TRBJ2-7
CASNLQGTEAFF	TGTGCCAGCAACCTTCAGGGCACTGAAGCTTTCTTT	-	-	TRBV28	TRBJ1-1
CASSLSPGIREQFF	TGTGCCAGCAGCTTATCCCCAGGGATCCGTGAGCAGTTCTTC	-	once	TRBV7-2	TRBJ2-1
CASSQDPISPTQYF	TGCGCCAGCAGCCAAGATCCCATATCTCCTACGCAGTATTTT	-	-	TRBV4-1	TRBJ2-3
CASSQLDGVNEQFF	TGTGCCAGCAGCCAACTGGACGGTGTAAATGAGCAGTTCTTC	-	-	TRBV3-1/TRBV3-2	TRBJ2-1
CASSHSRNEQFF	TGTGCCAGCAGCCACTCTAGGAATGAGCAGTTCTTC	-	once	TRBV3-1/TRBV3-2	TRBJ2-1
CASSPGLGSDYGYTF	TGTGCCAGCTCACCAGGGCTGGGGTCTGACTATGGCTACACCTTC	-	-	TRBV18	TRBJ1-2
CASSLAEGGLNTEAFF	TGCGCCAGCAGCTTGGCTGAGGGAGGGTTGAACACTGAAGCTTTCTTT	-	-	TRBV5-1	TRBJ1-1
CASSDWLAGSNEQFF	TGTGCCAGCAGTGATTGGCTAGCGGGATCCAATGAGCAGTTCTTC	TRBD2	once	TRBV2	TRBJ2-1
CASSTPLTSAHEQYF	TGTGCCAGCAGCACTCCGCTTACTAGCGCCCACGAGCAGTACTTC	TRBD2	-	TRBV6-5	TRBJ2-7
CASSITPSTEAFF	TGTGCCAGCAGCATCACACCCAGCACTGAAGCTTTCTTT	-	-	TRBV11-2	TRBJ1-1
CASRTSGRAPTDTQYF	TGTGCCAGTCGGACTAGCGGGAGGGCCCCCACAGATACGCAGTATTTT	TRBD2	-	TRBV19	TRBJ2-3